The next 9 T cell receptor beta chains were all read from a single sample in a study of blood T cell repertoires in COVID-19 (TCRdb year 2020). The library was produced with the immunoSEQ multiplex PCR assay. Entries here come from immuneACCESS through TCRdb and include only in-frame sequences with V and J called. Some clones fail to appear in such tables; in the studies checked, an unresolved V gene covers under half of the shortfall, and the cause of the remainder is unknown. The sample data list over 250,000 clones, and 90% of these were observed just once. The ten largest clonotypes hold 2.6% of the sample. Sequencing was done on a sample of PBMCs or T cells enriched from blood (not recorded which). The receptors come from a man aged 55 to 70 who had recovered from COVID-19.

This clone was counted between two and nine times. CDR3 sequence (DNA): TGTGCCAGCAGCCAATTCGGGGGGATTGGTGAGCAGTTCTTC. Protein sequence: CASSQFGGIGEQFF. The chain is built from TRBV7-3 and TRBJ2-1, with TRBD2 matching over 7 bases. Germline lookup yields CDR1 SGHTA and CDR2 FQGTGA. There are 14 residues in the CDR3. Unmatched junction bases numbered 10, after V lost 5 bases and J lost 9 bases. The full variable domain, with the rest looked up from reference TRBV7-3 and TRBJ2-1, is GAGVSQTPSNKVTEKGKYVELRCDPISGHTALYWYRQSLGQGPEFLIYFQGTGAADDSGLPNDRFFAVRPEGSVSTLKIQRTERGDSAVYLCASSQFGGIGEQFFGPGTRLTVL.

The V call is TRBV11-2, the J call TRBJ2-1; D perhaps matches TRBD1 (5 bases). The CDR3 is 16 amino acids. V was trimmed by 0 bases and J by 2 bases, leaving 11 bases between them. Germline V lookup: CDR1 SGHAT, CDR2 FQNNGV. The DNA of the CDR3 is TGTGCCAGCAGCTTAGATGTGACAGCTGCCTACAATGAGCAGTTCTTC. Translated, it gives CASSLDVTAAYNEQFF.

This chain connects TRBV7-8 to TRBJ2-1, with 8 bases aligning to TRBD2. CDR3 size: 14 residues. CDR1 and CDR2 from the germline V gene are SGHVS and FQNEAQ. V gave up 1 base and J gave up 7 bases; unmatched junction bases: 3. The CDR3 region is CASSLGGLGNEQFF. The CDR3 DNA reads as TGTGCCAGCAGCTTAGGGGGACTAGGGAATGAGCAGTTCTTC.

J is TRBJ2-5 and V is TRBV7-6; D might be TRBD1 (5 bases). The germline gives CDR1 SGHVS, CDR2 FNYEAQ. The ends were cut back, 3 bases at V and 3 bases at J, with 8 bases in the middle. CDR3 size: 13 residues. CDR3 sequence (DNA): TGTGCCAGCAGCTTGGGGCTTAAAGAGACCCAGTACTTC. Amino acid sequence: CASSLGLKETQYF. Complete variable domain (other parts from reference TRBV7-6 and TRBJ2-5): GAGVSQSPRYKVTKRGQDVALRCDPISGHVSLYWYRQALGQGPEFLTYFNYEAQQDKSGLPNDRFSAERPEGSISTLTIQRTEQRDSAMYRCASSLGLKETQYFGPGTRLLVL.

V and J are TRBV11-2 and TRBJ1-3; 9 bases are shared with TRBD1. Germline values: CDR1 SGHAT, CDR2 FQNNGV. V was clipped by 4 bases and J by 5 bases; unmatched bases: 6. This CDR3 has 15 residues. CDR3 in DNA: TGTGCCAGCAGCTCCTTGGGACAGGGTAGAAACACCATATATTTT. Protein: CASSSLGQGRNTIYF.

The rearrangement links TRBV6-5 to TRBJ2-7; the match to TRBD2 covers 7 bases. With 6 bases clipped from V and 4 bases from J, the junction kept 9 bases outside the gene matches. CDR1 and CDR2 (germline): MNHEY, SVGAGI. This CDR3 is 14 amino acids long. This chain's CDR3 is CASSRSGIPYEQYF. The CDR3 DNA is TGTGCCAGCAGCCGAAGCGGGATACCTTACGAGCAGTACTTC.

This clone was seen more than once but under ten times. The CDR3 region is CASSSTSDSSGKLFF. As DNA, the CDR3 is TGTGCCAGCAGCTCGACCTCGGACAGTTCAGGAAAACTGTTTTTT. This chain joins TRBV7-9 and TRBJ1-4, with D perhaps TRBD1 (6 bases). Trimming shortened V by 4 bases and J by 10 bases, and 19 bases separated the two germline ends. Germline values: CDR1 SEHNR, CDR2 FQNEAQ (reference sequence). CDR3 length equals 15 residues.

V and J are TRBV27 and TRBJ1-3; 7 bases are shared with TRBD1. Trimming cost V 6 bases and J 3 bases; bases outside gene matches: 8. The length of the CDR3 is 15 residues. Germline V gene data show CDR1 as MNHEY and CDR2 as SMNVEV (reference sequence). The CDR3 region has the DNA TGTGCCAGCAGGCCGCGCTCAGGGGGTGGAAACACCATATATTTT. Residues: CASRPRSGGGNTIYF.

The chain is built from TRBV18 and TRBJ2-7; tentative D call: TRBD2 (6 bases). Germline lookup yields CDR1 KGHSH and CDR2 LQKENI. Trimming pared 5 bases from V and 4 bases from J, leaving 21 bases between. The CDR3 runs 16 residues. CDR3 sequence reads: CASSSRRGAGLYEQYF. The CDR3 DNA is TGTGCCAGCTCATCCCGGAGAGGGGCGGGATTGTACGAGCAGTACTTC.